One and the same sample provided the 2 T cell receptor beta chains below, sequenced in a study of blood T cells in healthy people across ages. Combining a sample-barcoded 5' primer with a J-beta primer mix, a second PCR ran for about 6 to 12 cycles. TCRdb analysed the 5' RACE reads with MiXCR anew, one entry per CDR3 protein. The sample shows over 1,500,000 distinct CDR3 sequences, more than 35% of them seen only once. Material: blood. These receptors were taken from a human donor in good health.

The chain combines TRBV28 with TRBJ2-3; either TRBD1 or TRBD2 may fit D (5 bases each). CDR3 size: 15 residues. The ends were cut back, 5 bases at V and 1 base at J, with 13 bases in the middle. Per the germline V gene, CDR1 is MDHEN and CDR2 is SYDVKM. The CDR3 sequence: CASSEPGPRTDTQYF. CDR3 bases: TGTGCCAGCAGTGAACCGGGGCCCCGCACAGATACGCAGTATTTT.

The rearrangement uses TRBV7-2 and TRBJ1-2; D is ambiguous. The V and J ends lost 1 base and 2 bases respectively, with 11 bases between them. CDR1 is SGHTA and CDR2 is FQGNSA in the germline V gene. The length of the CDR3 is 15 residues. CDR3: CTSSLDWSGNYGYTF. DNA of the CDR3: TGTACCAGCAGCTTAGATTGGTCAGGAAACTATGGCTACACCTTC.